This is a list of T cell receptor beta chains from one sample in a study of T-cell reconstitution after alpha-beta-depleted transplantation in children. Via MiXCR, TCRdb re-called the PCR reads, giving one row per CDR3 protein. The sample shows 450,000 to 600,000 distinct CDR3 sequences, approximately 12% of them seen only once. The sample consisted of PBMCs, mostly from graft donor cells, taken 360 days after TCRalphabeta/CD19-depleted stem cell transplant. Every receptor here comes from a male patient between 10 and 17 years old who had a stem cell transplant for acute myeloid leukemia, so the T cells may come from the graft donor. The CDR3 runs from the conserved cysteine through the conserved F or W. D genes are given only for firm matches. Rows may omit the clone size; those that give it use once, few, many or a size class.

TRBV20-1	TRBJ2-1	TRBD2	few	CSAHGLAGVSYNEQFF	TGCAGTGCCCACGGTCTAGCGGGGGTCTCCTACAATGAGCAGTTCTTC
TRBV12-3/TRBV12-4	TRBJ2-1	NA	few	CALASGTPYNEQFF	TGTGCCTTGGCCAGCGGGACACCCTACAATGAGCAGTTCTTC
TRBV30	TRBJ2-7	TRBD2	NA	CVVGRSSYEQYF	TGTGTGGTCGGGAGGAGCTCCTACGAGCAGTACTTC
TRBV6-1	TRBJ1-4	NA	NA	CASSPYAGGGKLFF	TGTGCCAGCAGTCCATACGCCGGGGGGGGGAAACTGTTTTTT
TRBV29-1	TRBJ2-1	NA	many	CSVGLGNNEQFF	TGCAGCGTTGGACTGGGGAACAATGAGCAGTTCTTC
TRBV27	TRBJ2-2	TRBD2	many	CATRPRGGSSGELFF	TGTGCCACCAGGCCCCGTGGCGGGAGCAGCGGGGAGCTGTTTTTT
TRBV29-1	TRBJ1-1	TRBD1	many	CSAFKGTGVTEAFF	TGCAGCGCATTTAAAGGGACAGGGGTCACTGAAGCTTTCTTT
TRBV29-1	TRBJ2-1	NA	few	CSVVPGLHNEQFF	TGCAGCGTTGTGCCCGGACTCCACAATGAGCAGTTCTTC
TRBV7-3	TRBJ2-5	NA	NA	CASSSFGEETQYF	TGTGCCAGCAGCTCCTTCGGAGAGGAGACCCAGTACTTC
TRBV10-3	TRBJ1-6	NA	few	CAITWEVALRDSPLHF	TGTGCCATCACCTGGGAGGTGGCTTTAAGAGATTCACCCCTCCACTTT
TRBV28	TRBJ1-6	NA	NA	CASSLDSGAGYHF	TGTGCCAGCAGTTTGGACAGTGGGGCAGGGTACCACTTT
TRBV24-1	TRBJ2-1	TRBD2	few	CATSAAGVHNEQFF	TGTGCCACCAGTGCAGCGGGAGTCCACAATGAGCAGTTCTTC
TRBV10-3	TRBJ2-7	NA	few	CAISESGLLPFYEQYF	TGTGCCATCAGTGAGTCCGGGCTCCTACCTTTCTACGAGCAGTACTTC
TRBV4-2	TRBJ2-1	NA	NA	CASSQAVEGWYNEQFF	TGTGCCAGCAGCCAAGCGGTGGAGGGATGGTATAATGAGCAGTTCTTC
TRBV10-2	TRBJ1-5	NA	few	CASSERGTGNQPQHF	TGCGCCAGCAGTGAAAGGGGGACGGGCAATCAGCCCCAGCATTTT
TRBV12-3/TRBV12-4	TRBJ2-7	TRBD1	once	CASSPGGTGVTYEQYF	TGTGCCAGCAGCCCTGGGGGGACAGGGGTAACCTACGAGCAGTACTTC
TRBV28	TRBJ2-5	TRBD2	few	CASSLRLAGAGETQYF	TGTGCCAGCAGTTTACGACTAGCGGGAGCAGGGGAGACCCAGTACTTC
TRBV6-2/TRBV6-3	TRBJ1-2	NA	NA	CASIGRGPDYGYTF	TGTGCCAGCATCGGCAGGGGTCCGGACTATGGCTACACCTTC
TRBV24-1	TRBJ2-1	NA	few	CATSDLYRREQFF	TGTGCCACCAGTGATTTGTACAGGCGTGAGCAGTTCTTC
TRBV21-1	TRBJ2-7	NA	NA	CARLTGASYEQYF	TGTGCCAGGTTGACAGGGGCGTCCTACGAGCAGTACTTC
TRBV29-1	TRBJ1-1	NA	many	CSVDPWRGEAFF	TGCAGCGTTGACCCGTGGCGGGGGGAAGCTTTCTTT
TRBV28	TRBJ2-7	TRBD2	few	CASITGGNEQYF	TGTGCCAGCATAACGGGGGGTAACGAGCAGTACTTC
TRBV20-1	TRBJ2-7	NA	few	CSARPQASYEQYF	TGCAGTGCCAGACCTCAGGCCTCCTACGAGCAGTACTTC
TRBV20-1	TRBJ1-6	TRBD1	NA	CSAPQGGNSPLHF	TGCAGTGCGCCACAGGGGGGAAATTCACCCCTCCACTTT
TRBV27	TRBJ2-7	TRBD1	many	CASSLRQGGYEQYF	TGTGCCAGCAGCCTGAGACAGGGCGGCTACGAGCAGTACTTC
TRBV7-9	TRBJ2-7	TRBD2	few	CASSLSFQRENFHEQYF	TGTGCCAGCAGCTTATCATTTCAGCGGGAGAATTTCCACGAGCAGTACTTC
TRBV30	TRBJ2-1	TRBD2	NA	CAWTGTSGSDEQFF	TGTGCCTGGACCGGGACTAGCGGAAGCGATGAGCAGTTCTTC